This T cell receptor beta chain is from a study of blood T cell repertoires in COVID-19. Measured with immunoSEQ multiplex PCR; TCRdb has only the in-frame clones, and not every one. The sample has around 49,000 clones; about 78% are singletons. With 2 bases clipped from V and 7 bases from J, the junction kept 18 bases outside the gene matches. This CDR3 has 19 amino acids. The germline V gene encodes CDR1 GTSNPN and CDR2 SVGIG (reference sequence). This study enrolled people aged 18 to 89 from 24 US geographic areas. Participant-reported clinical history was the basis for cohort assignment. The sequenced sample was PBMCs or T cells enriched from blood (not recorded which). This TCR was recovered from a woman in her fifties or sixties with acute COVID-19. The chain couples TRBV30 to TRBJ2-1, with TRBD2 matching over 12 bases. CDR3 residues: CAWSSFLAGGPGRRNEQFF. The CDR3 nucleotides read TGTGCCTGGAGTTCGTTCCTAGCGGGGGGGCCGGGGAGGAGGAATGAGCAGTTCTTC. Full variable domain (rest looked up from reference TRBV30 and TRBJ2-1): SQTIHQWPATLVQPVGSPLSLECTVEGTSNPNLYWYRQAAGRGLQLLFYSVGIGQISSEVPQNLSASRPQDRQFILSSKKLLLSDSGFYLCAWSSFLAGGPGRRNEQFFGPGTRLTVL.